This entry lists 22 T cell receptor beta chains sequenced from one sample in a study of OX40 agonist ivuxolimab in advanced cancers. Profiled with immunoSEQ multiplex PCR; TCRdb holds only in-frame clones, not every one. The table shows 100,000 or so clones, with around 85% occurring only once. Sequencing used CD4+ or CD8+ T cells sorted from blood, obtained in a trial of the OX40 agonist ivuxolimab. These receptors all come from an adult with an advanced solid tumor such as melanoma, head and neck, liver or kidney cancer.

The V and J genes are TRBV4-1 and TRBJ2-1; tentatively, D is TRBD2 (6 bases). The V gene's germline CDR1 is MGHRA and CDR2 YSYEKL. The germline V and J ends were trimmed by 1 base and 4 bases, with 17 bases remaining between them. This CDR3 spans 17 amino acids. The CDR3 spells CASSQAATSSPYNEQFF. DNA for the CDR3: TGCGCCAGCAGCCAAGCCGCCACTAGCTCTCCTTACAATGAGCAGTTCTTC.

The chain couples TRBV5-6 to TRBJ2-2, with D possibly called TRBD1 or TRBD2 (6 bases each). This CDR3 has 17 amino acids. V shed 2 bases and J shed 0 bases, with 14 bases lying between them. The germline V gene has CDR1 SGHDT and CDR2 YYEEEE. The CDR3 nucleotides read TGTGCCAGCAGCTTACCTCCGGGGGCCGCGAACACCGGGGAGCTGTTTTTT. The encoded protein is CASSLPPGAANTGELFF.

CDR3 amino acids: CASSYRAKREGGGYNEQFF. As DNA, the CDR3 is TGTGCCAGCAGCTATAGAGCTAAGCGGGAGGGCGGAGGGTACAATGAGCAGTTCTTC. The chain joins TRBV7-3 to TRBJ2-1; TRBD2 aligns across 10 bases. This CDR3 region has 19 residues. Germline CDR1 reads SGHTA; CDR2 reads FQGTGA. The junction had 16 bases not matched to a gene; V was cut back by 4 bases and J by 4 bases.

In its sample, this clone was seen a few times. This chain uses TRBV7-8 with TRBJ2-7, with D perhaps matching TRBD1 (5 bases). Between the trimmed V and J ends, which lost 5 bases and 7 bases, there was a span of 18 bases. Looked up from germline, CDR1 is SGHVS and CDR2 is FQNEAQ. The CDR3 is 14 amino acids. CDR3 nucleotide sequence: TGTGCCAGCAGCGATGGTGAAGGGGTGAAGGAGCAGTACTTC. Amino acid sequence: CASSDGEGVKEQYF.

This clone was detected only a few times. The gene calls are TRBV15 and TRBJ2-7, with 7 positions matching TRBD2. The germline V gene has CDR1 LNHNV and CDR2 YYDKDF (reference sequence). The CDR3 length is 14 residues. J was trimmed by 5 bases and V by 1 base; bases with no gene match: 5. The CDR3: CATSRGEGRDEQYF. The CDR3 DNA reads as TGTGCCACCAGCAGAGGGGAGGGTCGCGACGAGCAGTACTTC.

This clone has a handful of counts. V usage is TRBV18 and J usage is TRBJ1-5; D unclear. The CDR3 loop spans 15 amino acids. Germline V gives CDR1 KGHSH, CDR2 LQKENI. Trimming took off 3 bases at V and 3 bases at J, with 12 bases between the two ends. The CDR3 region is CASSPTWEVNQPQHF. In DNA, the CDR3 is TGTGCCAGCTCACCTACTTGGGAGGTCAATCAGCCCCAGCATTTT.

The CDR3 region has the DNA TGTGCCAGCAGCTCCGGGACAGATTTATTCAATGAGCAGTTCTTC. Translating it yields CASSSGTDLFNEQFF. V and J are TRBV13 and TRBJ2-1; TRBD1 matches 7 bases. CDR1 and CDR2 (germline): PRHDT, FYEKMQ (reference sequence). V shed 4 bases, J shed 6 bases, and the junction held 9 bases outside the gene matches. The CDR3 is 15 amino acids.

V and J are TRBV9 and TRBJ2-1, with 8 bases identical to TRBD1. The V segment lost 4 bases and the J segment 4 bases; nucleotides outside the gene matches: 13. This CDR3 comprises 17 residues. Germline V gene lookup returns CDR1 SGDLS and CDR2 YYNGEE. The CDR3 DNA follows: TGTGCCAGCAGCCCTAACTTCCAGGGGGCGGCTTACAATGAGCAGTTCTTC. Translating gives CASSPNFQGAAYNEQFF.

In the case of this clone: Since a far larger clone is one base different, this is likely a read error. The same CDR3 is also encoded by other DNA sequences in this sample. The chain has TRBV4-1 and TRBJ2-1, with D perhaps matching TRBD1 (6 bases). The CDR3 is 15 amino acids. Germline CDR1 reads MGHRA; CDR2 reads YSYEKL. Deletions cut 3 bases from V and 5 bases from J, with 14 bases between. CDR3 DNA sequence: TGCGCCAGCAGCCAGAGCCCAGGGGCCAACAATGAGCAGTTCTTC. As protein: CASSQSPGANNEQFF.

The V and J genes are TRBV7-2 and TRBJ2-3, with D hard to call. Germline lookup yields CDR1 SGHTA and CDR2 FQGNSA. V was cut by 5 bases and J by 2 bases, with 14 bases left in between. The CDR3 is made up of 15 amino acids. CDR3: CASSPSLVLTDTQYF. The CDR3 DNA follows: TGTGCCAGCAGCCCCTCCTTAGTACTCACAGATACGCAGTATTTT.

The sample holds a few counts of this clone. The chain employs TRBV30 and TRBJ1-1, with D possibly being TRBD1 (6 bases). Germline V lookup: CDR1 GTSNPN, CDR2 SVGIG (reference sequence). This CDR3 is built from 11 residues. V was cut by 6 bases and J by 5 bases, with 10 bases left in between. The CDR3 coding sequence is TGTGCCTGTGACCAGGGGACTGAAGCTTTCTTT. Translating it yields CACDQGTEAFF. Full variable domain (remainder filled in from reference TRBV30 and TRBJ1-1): SQTIHQWPATLVQPVGSPLSLECTVEGTSNPNLYWYRQAAGRGLQLLFYSVGIGQISSEVPQNLSASRPQDRQFILSSKKLLLSDSGFYLCACDQGTEAFFGQGTRLTVV.

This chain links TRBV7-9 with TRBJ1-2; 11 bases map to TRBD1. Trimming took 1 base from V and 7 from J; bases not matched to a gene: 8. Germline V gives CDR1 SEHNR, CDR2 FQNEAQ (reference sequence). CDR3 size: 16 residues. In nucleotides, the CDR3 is TGTGCCAGCAGCTTAGGAAAGGGACAGGGGGGGACTGGCTACACCTTC. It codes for CASSLGKGQGGTGYTF.

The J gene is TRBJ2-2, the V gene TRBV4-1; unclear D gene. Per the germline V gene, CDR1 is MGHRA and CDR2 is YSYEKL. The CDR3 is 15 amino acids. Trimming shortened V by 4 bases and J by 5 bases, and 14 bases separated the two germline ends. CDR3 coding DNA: TGCGCCAGCAGCCGAACCTTCCAAGAGACCGGGGAGCTGTTTTTT. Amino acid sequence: CASSRTFQETGELFF.

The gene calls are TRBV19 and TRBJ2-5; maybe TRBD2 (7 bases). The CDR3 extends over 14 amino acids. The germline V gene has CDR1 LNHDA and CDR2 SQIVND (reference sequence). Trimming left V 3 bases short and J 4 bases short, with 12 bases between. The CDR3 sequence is CASSMGGGRETQYF. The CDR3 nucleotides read TGTGCCAGTAGTATGGGGGGGGGCAGAGAGACCCAGTACTTC.

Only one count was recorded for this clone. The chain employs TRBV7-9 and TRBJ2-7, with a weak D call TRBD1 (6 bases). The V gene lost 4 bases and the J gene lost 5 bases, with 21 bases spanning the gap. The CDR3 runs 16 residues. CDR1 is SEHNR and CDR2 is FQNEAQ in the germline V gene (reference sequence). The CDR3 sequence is CASSSTPGRGSHEQYF. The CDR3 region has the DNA TGTGCCAGCAGCTCGACTCCAGGAAGGGGGTCCCACGAGCAGTACTTC. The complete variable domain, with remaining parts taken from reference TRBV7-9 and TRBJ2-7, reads DTGVSQNPRHKITKRGQNVTFRCDPISEHNRLYWYRQTLGQGPEFLTYFQNEAQLEKSRLLSDRFSAERPKGSFSTLEIQRTEQGDSAMYLCASSSTPGRGSHEQYFGPGTRLTVT.

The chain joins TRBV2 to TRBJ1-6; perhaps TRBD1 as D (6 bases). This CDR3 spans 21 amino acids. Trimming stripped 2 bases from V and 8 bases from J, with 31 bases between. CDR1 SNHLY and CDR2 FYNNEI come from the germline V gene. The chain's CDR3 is CASSERTSRVVVRTVDSPLHF. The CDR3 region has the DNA TGTGCCAGCAGTGAAAGAACCAGTCGTGTGGTTGTTCGGACAGTTGATTCACCCCTCCACTTT.

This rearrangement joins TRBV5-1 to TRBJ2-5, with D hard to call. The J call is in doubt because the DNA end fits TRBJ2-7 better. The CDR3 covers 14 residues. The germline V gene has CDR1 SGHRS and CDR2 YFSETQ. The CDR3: CASSLEDPRDEQYF. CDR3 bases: TGCGCCAGCAGCTTGGAGGATCCTAGGGACGAGCAGTACTTC.

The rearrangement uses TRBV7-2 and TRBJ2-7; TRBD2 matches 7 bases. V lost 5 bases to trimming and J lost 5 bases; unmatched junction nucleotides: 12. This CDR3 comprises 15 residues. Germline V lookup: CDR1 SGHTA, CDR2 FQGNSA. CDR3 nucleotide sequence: TGTGCCAGCAGCCCCGGGACTACATTTTCGGACGAGCAGTACTTC. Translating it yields CASSPGTTFSDEQYF. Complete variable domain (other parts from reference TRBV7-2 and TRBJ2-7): GAGVSQSPSNKVTEKGKDVELRCDPISGHTALYWYRQSLGQGLEFLIYFQGNSAPDKSGLPSDRFSAERTGGSVSTLTIQRTQQEDSAVYLCASSPGTTFSDEQYFGPGTRLTVT.

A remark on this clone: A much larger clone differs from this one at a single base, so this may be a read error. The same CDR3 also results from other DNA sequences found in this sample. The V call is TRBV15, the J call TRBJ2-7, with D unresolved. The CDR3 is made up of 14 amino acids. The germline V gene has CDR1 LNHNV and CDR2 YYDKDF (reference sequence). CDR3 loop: CATSRDEGNYEQYF. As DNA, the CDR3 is TGCGCCACCAGCAGAGATGAAGGGAACTACGAGCAGTACTTC.

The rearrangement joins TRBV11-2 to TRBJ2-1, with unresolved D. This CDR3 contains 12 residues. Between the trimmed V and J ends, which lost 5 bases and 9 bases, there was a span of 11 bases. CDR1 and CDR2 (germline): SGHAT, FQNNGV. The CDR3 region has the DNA TGTGCCAGCAGCCTGGTAATAGGTGAGCAGTTCTTC. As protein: CASSLVIGEQFF.

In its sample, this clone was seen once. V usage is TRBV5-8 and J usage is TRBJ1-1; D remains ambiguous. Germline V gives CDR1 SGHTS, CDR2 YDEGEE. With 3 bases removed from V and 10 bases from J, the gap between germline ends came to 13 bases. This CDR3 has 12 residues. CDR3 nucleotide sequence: TGTGCCAGCAGCTCCGCATTCGCAGGAGCTTTCTTT. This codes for CASSSAFAGAFF.

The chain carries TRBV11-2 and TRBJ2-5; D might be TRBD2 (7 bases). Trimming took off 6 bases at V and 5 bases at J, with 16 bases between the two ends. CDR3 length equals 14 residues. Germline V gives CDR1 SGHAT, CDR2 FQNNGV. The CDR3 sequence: CASRAAGAGETQYF. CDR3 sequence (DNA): TGTGCCAGCAGAGCGGCGGGGGCCGGGGAGACCCAGTACTTC.